Shown below are 25 T cell receptor beta chains from a single sample sequenced in a study of blood T cell repertoires in COVID-19. Libraries were prepared by immunoSEQ multiplex PCR; TCRdb keeps only in-frame clonotypes and omits some of them. This sample yields approximately 180,000 clones, of which 70% to 90% are seen a single time; 9.8% belongs to the top ten. Sequences were obtained from peripheral blood. The receptors come from a woman at least 80 years old with acute or convalescent COVID-19.

The CDR3 DNA reads as TGTGCCACCAGCAGATCTGACAGGGGTTACGAGCAGTACTTC. Protein product: CATSRSDRGYEQYF. This chain connects TRBV15 to TRBJ2-7, with 8 bases identical to TRBD1. Germline trimming cut 2 bases from V and 4 bases from J; bases unmatched to any gene: 4. Germline CDR1 is LNHNV and CDR2 is YYDKDF (reference sequence). The CDR3 is made up of 14 amino acids.

This clone has a handful of counts. The chain is built from TRBV5-4 and TRBJ1-1; possibly TRBD1 for D (6 bases). Trimming removed 0 bases from V and 4 bases from J, with 10 bases in between. CDR1 SGHNT and CDR2 YYREEE come from the germline V gene (reference sequence). The CDR3 spans 14 residues. CDR3: CASSLDRVSTEAFF. The CDR3 DNA follows: TGTGCCAGCAGCTTGGACAGGGTCAGCACTGAAGCTTTCTTT. The variable domain in full, with the rest retrieved from reference TRBV5-4 and TRBJ1-1, is ETGVTQSPTHLIKTRGQQVTLRCSSQSGHNTVSWYQQALGQGPQFIFQYYREEENGRGNFPPRFSGLQFPNYSSELNVNALELDDSALYLCASSLDRVSTEAFFGQGTRLTVV.

Sample share makes this clone medium-sized. V and J are TRBV29-1 and TRBJ2-7; 7 positions match TRBD1. CDR3 size: 12 residues. Germline CDR1 SQVTM, CDR2 ANQGSEA. After removal of 4 bases from V and 2 bases from J, the junction contained 2 bases not matched to a gene. This CDR3 reads CSVGTGPYEQYF. Written as DNA, the CDR3 is TGCAGCGTTGGGACAGGACCCTACGAGCAGTACTTC.

The CDR3 here is CASSVGGGPSETQYF. The CDR3 nucleotides read TGTGCCAGCAGTGTAGGGGGAGGGCCGTCCGAGACCCAGTACTTC. The chain carries TRBV2 and TRBJ2-5; tentative D call: TRBD2 (7 bases). The CDR3 totals 15 residues. V lost 4 bases, J lost 5 bases, and 17 bases lay in between. Germline CDR1 reads SNHLY; CDR2 reads FYNNEI.

This clone was seen just once. This chain connects TRBV3-1 (or the pseudogene TRBV3-2) to TRBJ2-3, with TRBD1 matching over 7 bases. The CDR3 runs to 14 residues. The V and J ends lost 4 bases and 8 bases, in that order; junction bases with no gene match: 9. Looked up from germline, CDR1 is LGHDT and CDR2 is YNNKEL (reference sequence). The CDR3 is CASSLKTQGVTQYF. As DNA, the CDR3 is TGTGCCAGCAGCCTAAAGACGCAGGGGGTTACGCAGTATTTT.

J is TRBJ2-1 and V is TRBV4-3; TRBD1 matches 10 bases. This CDR3 spans 15 amino acids. Germline CDR1 LGHNA, CDR2 YSLEER. V was pared by 6 bases and J by 7 bases, with 9 bases of the junction left unmatched. DNA for the CDR3: TGCGCCAGCAGTCCCCTGGGGACAGGGGTGAATGAGCAGTTCTTC. It yields the protein CASSPLGTGVNEQFF.

The V call is TRBV6-5, the J call TRBJ2-5; 7 bases fit TRBD1. CDR1 and CDR2 from the germline V gene are MNHEY and SVGAGI. V shed 0 bases, J shed 1 base, and the junction held 2 bases outside the gene matches. The CDR3 has 15 residues. CDR3 amino acids: CASSYSNRGQETQYF. CDR3 in DNA: TGTGCCAGCAGTTACTCGAACAGGGGCCAAGAGACCCAGTACTTC.

The V call is TRBV5-5, the J call TRBJ2-7; 10 bases match TRBD2. The CDR3 is made up of 16 amino acids. Germline CDR1 reads SGHKS; CDR2 reads YYEKEE (reference sequence). With 3 bases clipped from V and 4 bases from J, the junction kept 10 bases outside the gene matches. CDR3 in amino acids: CASSWGAGGTPYEQYF. The CDR3 DNA reads TGTGCCAGCAGCTGGGGAGCGGGAGGGACTCCTTACGAGCAGTACTTC.

The chain uses TRBV18 and TRBJ1-4; 7 positions agree with TRBD1. The CDR3 contains 16 residues. The trim removed 6 bases at V and 3 bases at J, leaving 10 bases unmatched. Germline lookup yields CDR1 KGHSH and CDR2 LQKENI. CDR3 nucleotide sequence: TGTGCCAGCTCGCCCAGTTACAGGGGTGCTAATGAAAAACTGTTTTTT. Its translation: CASSPSYRGANEKLFF. Complete variable domain (other parts from reference TRBV18 and TRBJ1-4): NAGVMQNPRHLVRRRGQEARLRCSPMKGHSHVYWYRQLPEEGLKFMVYLQKENIIDESGMPKERFSAEFPKEGPSILRIQQVVRGDSAAYFCASSPSYRGANEKLFFGSGTQLSVL.

CDR3 DNA sequence: TGTGCCAGCAGTATCTCGGGACTGTTGAGCACAGATACGCAGTATTTT. Amino acid sequence: CASSISGLLSTDTQYF. The chain carries TRBV9 and TRBJ2-3; possibly TRBD2 for D (6 bases). Trimming took 5 bases from V and 0 from J, leaving 16 bases between them. Germline V gene sequence: CDR1 SGDLS, CDR2 YYNGEE. CDR3 size: 16 residues.

This chain links TRBV7-2 with TRBJ2-1; 12 bases are a match to TRBD1. Losses at the gene ends were 5 bases for V and 3 bases for J; bases not matched to a gene: 8. From germline, CDR1 is SGHTA and CDR2 FQGNSA. The CDR3 length is 17 residues. The CDR3 coding sequence is TGTGCCAGCAGCCCAGTAGGGACAGGGGGCGACTACAATGAGCAGTTCTTC. This gives the protein CASSPVGTGGDYNEQFF.

This chain links TRBV24-1 with TRBJ1-5; no reliable D call. Germline CDR1 KGHDR, CDR2 SFDVKD. This CDR3 contains 14 residues. Trimming left V 1 base short and J 1 base short, with 4 bases between. CDR3 amino acids: CATSDFRSNQPQHF. CDR3 DNA: TGTGCCACCAGTGATTTCAGAAGCAATCAGCCCCAGCATTTT.

The chain carries TRBV19 and TRBJ2-7, with a weak D call TRBD1 (5 bases). CDR1 is LNHDA, CDR2 SQIVND, per germline (reference sequence). The CDR3 is 13 residues long. Trimming removed 5 bases at V and 6 bases at J, with 14 bases between. In DNA, the CDR3 is TGTGCCAGTAGTGCAGGACATCGAATCGAGCAGTACTTC. It translates to CASSAGHRIEQYF.

J is TRBJ1-2 and V is TRBV7-9; TRBD1 aligns across 7 bases. V shed 5 bases, J shed 2 bases, and the junction held 2 bases outside the gene matches. CDR3 size: 13 residues. Looked up from germline, CDR1 is SEHNR and CDR2 is FQNEAQ (reference sequence). In nucleotides, the CDR3 is TGTGCCAGCAGCCAGACAGGGAACTATGGCTACACCTTC. Amino acid sequence: CASSQTGNYGYTF.

The rearrangement links TRBV21-1 to TRBJ2-7; no DNA check was done on the table's D call, TRBD1. TRBV21-1 is recorded as a pseudogene. The CDR3 totals 16 residues. The CDR3, as DNA: TGTGCCAGCAGCAAAGGGTGGGGGACAGCCCCCTACGAGCAGTACTTC. The encoded protein is CASSKGWGTAPYEQYF.

The chain links TRBV4-2 to TRBJ2-2; 10 positions agree with TRBD1. V shed 2 bases and J 4 bases; nucleotides not matched to a gene: 7. From germline, CDR1 is LGHNA and CDR2 YNFKEQ. CDR3 length: 17 residues. The CDR3, as DNA: TGTGCCAGCAGCCAACGACAGGGGGCGCTGGGCACCGGGGAGCTGTTTTTT. It encodes CASSQRQGALGTGELFF.

The J gene is TRBJ1-2, the V gene TRBV12-3 or TRBV12-4; TRBD1 is a possible D gene (5 bases). CDR3 length: 13 amino acids. V lost 7 bases to trimming and J lost 2 bases, with 11 bases between them. The CDR3 DNA follows: TGTGCCAGCAAGGCAGGGCGAAACTATGGCTACACCTTC. It codes for CASKAGRNYGYTF.

This chain joins TRBV6-4 and TRBJ2-1, with 9 bases fitting TRBD2. The CDR3 totals 15 residues. V was pared by 0 bases and J by 7 bases, with 4 bases of the junction left unmatched. The germline V gene has CDR1 MRHNA and CDR2 SNTAGT. CDR3 residues: CASSDSGLALNEQFF. CDR3 coding DNA: TGTGCCAGCAGTGACTCAGGACTAGCGCTGAATGAGCAGTTCTTC.

The rearrangement joins TRBV7-2 to TRBJ1-2, with D perhaps matching TRBD1 (5 bases). This CDR3 is built from 14 residues. V was pared by 5 bases and J by 2 bases, with 12 bases between. CDR1 and CDR2 (germline): SGHTA, FQGNSA. CDR3: CASSPTDTNYGYTF. The CDR3 bases are TGTGCCAGCAGCCCGACAGATACGAACTATGGCTACACCTTC.

This clone was recorded only once. V is TRBV7-2 and J is TRBJ1-1, with 10 bases aligning to TRBD1. There are 15 residues in the CDR3. The V and J ends lost 5 bases and 1 base, in that order; junction bases with no gene match: 4. Germline V gene sequence: CDR1 SGHTA, CDR2 FQGNSA. The CDR3 region has the DNA TGTGCCAGCAGCATCGACAGGGGGCCGAACACTGAAGCTTTCTTT. This gives the protein CASSIDRGPNTEAFF.

The chain combines TRBV11-2 with TRBJ1-4, with 9 positions matching TRBD1. Trimming at V came to 8 bases and at J to 8 bases, leaving 9 bases not matched to a gene. Germline CDR1 is SGHAT and CDR2 is FQNNGV. The CDR3 sequence is 14 residues long. The DNA for the CDR3 is TGTGCCAGCTGCGCAGGGACAGGGAGCGAAAAACTGTTTTTT. Translating it yields CASCAGTGSEKLFF.

The CDR3 region is CASSQGLPGVTGELFF. The CDR3 coding sequence is TGTGCCAGCAGCCAAGGTCTCCCAGGGGTCACCGGGGAGCTGTTTTTT. The chain combines TRBV3-1 (or the pseudogene TRBV3-2) with TRBJ2-2; perhaps TRBD1 as D (6 bases). Germline assignment: CDR1 LGHDT and CDR2 YNNKEL (reference sequence). CDR3 length equals 16 residues. Trimming removed 1 base at V and 4 bases at J, with 13 bases between.

The chain carries TRBV2 and TRBJ2-3, with 9 bases that match TRBD2. Trimming removed 8 bases from V and 4 bases from J; junction bases left unmatched: 10. CDR1 and CDR2 (germline): SNHLY, FYNNEI. The CDR3 loop spans 15 amino acids. The CDR3 nucleotides read TGTGCCAGCCTAGAGGCTAGCGGGATACCAGATACGCAGTATTTT. It translates to CASLEASGIPDTQYF.

The V and J genes are TRBV30 and TRBJ2-3; D may be TRBD2 (6 bases). The CDR3 covers 14 residues. CDR1 and CDR2 (germline): GTSNPN, SVGIG (reference sequence). V was clipped by 5 bases and J by 2 bases, with 14 bases between them. The CDR3 DNA sequence: TGTGCCTGGGCTCCGGGACTGTACACAGATACGCAGTATTTT. This encodes CAWAPGLYTDTQYF.

The V and J genes are TRBV28 and TRBJ1-2, with 8 bases matching TRBD1. CDR1 and CDR2 from the germline V gene are MDHEN and SYDVKM. This CDR3 spans 14 amino acids. The junction had 10 bases not matched to a gene; V was cut back by 5 bases and J by 8 bases. This chain's CDR3 is CASSLTAGGKGYTF. CDR3 bases: TGTGCCAGCAGTCTCACGGCAGGGGGCAAGGGCTACACCTTC.